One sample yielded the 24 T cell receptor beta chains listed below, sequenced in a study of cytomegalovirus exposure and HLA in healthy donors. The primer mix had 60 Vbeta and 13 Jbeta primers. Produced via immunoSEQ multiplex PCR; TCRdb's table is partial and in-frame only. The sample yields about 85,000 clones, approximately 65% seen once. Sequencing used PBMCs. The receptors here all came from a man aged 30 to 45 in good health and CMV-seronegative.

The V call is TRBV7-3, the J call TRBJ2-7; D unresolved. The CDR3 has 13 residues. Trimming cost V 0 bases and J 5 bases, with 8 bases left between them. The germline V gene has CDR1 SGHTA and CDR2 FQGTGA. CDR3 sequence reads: CASSLTMGDEQYF. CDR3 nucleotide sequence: TGTGCCAGCAGCTTAACGATGGGCGACGAGCAGTACTTC.

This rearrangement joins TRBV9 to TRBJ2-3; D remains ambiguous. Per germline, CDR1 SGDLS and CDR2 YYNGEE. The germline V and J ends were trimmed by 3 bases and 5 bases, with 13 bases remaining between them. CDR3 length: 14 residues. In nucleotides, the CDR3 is TGTGCCAGCAGCGGGTGGGCATTTGGAGATACGCAGTATTTT. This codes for CASSGWAFGDTQYF.

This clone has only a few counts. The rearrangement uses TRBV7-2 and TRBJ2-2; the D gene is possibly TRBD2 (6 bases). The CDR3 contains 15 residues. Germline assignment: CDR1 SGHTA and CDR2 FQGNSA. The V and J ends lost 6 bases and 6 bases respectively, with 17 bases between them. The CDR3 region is CASRNGVLAPGELFF. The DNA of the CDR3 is TGTGCCAGCAGGAACGGGGTACTAGCTCCCGGGGAGCTGTTTTTT.

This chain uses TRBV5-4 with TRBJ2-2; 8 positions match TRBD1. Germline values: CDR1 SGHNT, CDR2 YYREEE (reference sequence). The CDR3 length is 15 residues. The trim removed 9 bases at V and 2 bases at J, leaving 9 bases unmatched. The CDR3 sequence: CATAGQGKNTGELFF. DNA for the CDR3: TGTGCCACTGCCGGACAGGGTAAAAACACCGGGGAGCTGTTTTTT.

Written as DNA, the CDR3 is TGTGCCAGCAGCACACCGGGACAGGAATACTCTGGAAACACCATATATTTT. Encoded protein: CASSTPGQEYSGNTIYF. This chain uses TRBV11-1 with TRBJ1-3; 8 positions agree with TRBD1. The germline V gene encodes CDR1 SGHAT and CDR2 FQDESV (reference sequence). The CDR3 is 17 amino acids. V lost 5 bases and J lost 0; bases outside the gene matches: 9.

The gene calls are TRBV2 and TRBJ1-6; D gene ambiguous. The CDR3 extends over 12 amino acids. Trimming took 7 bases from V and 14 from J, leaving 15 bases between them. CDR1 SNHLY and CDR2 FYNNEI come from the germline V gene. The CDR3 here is CASTASPRSLHF. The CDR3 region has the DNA TGTGCCAGCACCGCATCACCCAGATCCCTCCACTTT.

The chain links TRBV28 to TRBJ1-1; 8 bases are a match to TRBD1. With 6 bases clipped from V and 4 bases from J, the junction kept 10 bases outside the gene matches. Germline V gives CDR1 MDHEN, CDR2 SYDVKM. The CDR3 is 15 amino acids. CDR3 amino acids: CASRGNRGLSTEAFF. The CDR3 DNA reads TGTGCCAGCAGGGGGAACAGGGGGTTAAGCACTGAAGCTTTCTTT. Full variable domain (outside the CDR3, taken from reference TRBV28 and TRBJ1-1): DVKVTQSSRYLVKRTGEKVFLECVQDMDHENMFWYRQDPGLGLRLIYFSYDVKMKEKGDIPEGYSVSREKKERFSLILESASTNQTSMYLCASRGNRGLSTEAFFGQGTRLTVV.

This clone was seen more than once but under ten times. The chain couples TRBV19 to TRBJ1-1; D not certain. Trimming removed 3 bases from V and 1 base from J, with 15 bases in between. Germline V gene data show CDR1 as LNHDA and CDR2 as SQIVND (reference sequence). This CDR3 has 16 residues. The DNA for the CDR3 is TGTGCCAGTAGTATGGCCATGGGAGAGGGGAACACTGAAGCTTTCTTT. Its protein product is CASSMAMGEGNTEAFF.

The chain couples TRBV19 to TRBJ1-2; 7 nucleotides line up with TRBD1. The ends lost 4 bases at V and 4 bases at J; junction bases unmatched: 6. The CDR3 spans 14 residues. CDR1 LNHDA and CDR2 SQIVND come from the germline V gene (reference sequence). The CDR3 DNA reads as TGTGCCAGTAGTACGGGACAGCGACTCTATGGCTACACCTTC. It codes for CASSTGQRLYGYTF.

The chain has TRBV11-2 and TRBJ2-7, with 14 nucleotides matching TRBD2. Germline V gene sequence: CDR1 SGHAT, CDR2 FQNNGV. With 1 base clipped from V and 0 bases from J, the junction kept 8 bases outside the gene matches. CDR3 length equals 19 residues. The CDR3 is CASSLVRTSGRWSSYEQYF. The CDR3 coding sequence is TGTGCCAGCAGCTTAGTTCGGACTAGCGGGAGGTGGAGCTCCTACGAGCAGTACTTC.

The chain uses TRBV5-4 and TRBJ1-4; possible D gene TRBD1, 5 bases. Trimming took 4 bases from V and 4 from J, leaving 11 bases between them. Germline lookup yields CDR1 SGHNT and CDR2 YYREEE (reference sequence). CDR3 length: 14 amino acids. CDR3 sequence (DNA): TGTGCCAGCAGCCCCGACAGCTTTAATGAAAAACTGTTTTTT. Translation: CASSPDSFNEKLFF.

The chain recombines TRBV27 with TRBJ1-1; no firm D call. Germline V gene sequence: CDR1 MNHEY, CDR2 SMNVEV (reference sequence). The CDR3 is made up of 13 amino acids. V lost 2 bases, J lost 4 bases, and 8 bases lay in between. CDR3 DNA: TGTGCCAGCAGTTTAGGTGTAGCCACTGAAGCTTTCTTT. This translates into CASSLGVATEAFF.

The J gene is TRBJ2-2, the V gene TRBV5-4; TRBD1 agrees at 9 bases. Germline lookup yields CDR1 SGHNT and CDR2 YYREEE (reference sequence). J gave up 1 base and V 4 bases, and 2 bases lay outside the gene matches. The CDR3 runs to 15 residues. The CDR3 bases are TGTGCCAGCAGCCGGGGACAGGGGAACACCGGGGAGCTGTTTTTT. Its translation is CASSRGQGNTGELFF.

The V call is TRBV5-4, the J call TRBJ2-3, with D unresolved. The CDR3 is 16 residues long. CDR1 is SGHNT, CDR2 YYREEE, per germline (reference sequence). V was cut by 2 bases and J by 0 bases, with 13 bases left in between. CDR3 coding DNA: TGTGCCAGCAGCTTTCGTTTGAGCTTTAGCACAGATACGCAGTATTTT. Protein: CASSFRLSFSTDTQYF.

The CDR3 loop reads CASSQDMGTGGLSEQYF. The CDR3 coding sequence is TGCGCCAGCAGCCAAGATATGGGGACAGGGGGCTTAAGCGAGCAGTACTTC. The chain couples TRBV4-1 to TRBJ2-7; 12 bases are shared with TRBD1. The germline V gene encodes CDR1 MGHRA and CDR2 YSYEKL. V lost 0 bases and J lost 6; bases outside the gene matches: 9. The CDR3 contains 17 residues.

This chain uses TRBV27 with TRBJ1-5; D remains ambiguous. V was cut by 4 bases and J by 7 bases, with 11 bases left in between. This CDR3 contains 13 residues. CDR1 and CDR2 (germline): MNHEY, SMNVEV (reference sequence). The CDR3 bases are TGTGCCAGCAGTTACGGAGGGCCCCAGCCCCAGCATTTT. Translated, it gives CASSYGGPQPQHF.

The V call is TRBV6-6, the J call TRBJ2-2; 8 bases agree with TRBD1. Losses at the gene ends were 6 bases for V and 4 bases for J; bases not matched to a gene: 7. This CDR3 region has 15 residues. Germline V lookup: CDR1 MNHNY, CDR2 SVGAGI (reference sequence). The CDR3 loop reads CASRRQGIGTGELFF. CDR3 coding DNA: TGTGCCAGCAGACGACAGGGGATCGGCACCGGGGAGCTGTTTTTT.

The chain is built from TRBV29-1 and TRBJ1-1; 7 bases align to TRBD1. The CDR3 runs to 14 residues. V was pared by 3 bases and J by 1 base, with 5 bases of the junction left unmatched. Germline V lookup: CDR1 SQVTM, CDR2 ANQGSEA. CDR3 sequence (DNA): TGCAGCGTTGACGTGAGACAGGGGAACACTGAAGCTTTCTTT. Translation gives CSVDVRQGNTEAFF.

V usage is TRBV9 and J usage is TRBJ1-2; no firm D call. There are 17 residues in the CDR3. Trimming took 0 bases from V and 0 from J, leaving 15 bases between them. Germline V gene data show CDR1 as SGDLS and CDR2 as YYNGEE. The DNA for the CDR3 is TGTGCCAGCAGCGTAGGGAGGTCGACGGAACCTAACTATGGCTACACCTTC. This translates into CASSVGRSTEPNYGYTF.

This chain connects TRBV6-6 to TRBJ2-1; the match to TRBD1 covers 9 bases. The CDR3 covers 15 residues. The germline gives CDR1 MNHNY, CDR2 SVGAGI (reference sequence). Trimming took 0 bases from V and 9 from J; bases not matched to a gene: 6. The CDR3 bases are TGTGCCAGCAGTTACTCGGGGACAGGGTTTTTTGAGCAGTTCTTC. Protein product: CASSYSGTGFFEQFF.

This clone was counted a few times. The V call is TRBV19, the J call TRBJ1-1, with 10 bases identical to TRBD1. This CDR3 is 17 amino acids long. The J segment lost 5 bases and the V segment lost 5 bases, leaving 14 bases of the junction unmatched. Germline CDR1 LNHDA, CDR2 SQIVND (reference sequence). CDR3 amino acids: CASSGRPGQGLGTEAFF. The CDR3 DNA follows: TGTGCCAGTAGTGGAAGACCGGGACAGGGGTTGGGGACTGAAGCTTTCTTT.

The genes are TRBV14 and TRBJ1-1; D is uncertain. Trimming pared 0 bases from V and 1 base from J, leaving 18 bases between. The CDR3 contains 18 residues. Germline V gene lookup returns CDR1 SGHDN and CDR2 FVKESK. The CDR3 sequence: CASSQEWKWVSGNTEAFF. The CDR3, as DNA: TGTGCCAGCAGCCAAGAATGGAAATGGGTCTCGGGGAACACTGAAGCTTTCTTT. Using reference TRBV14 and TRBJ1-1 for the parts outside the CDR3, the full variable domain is EAGVTQFPSHSVIEKGQTVTLRCDPISGHDNLYWYRRVMGKEIKFLLHFVKESKQDESGMPNNRFLAERTGGTYSTLKVQPAELEDSGVYFCASSQEWKWVSGNTEAFFGQGTRLTVV.

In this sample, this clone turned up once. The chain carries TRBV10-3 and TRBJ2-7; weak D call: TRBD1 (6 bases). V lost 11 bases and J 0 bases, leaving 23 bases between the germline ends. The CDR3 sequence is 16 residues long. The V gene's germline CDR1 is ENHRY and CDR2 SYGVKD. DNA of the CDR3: TGTGCCGCATCAGGGGTGAGGGGCGCTAGCTCCTACGAGCAGTACTTC. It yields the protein CAASGVRGASSYEQYF.

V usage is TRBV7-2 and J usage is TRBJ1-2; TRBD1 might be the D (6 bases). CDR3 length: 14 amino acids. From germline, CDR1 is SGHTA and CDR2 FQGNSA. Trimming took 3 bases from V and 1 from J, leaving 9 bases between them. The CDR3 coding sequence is TGTGCCAGCAGCTTCGCGGACAGTAACTATGGCTACACCTTC. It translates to CASSFADSNYGYTF.